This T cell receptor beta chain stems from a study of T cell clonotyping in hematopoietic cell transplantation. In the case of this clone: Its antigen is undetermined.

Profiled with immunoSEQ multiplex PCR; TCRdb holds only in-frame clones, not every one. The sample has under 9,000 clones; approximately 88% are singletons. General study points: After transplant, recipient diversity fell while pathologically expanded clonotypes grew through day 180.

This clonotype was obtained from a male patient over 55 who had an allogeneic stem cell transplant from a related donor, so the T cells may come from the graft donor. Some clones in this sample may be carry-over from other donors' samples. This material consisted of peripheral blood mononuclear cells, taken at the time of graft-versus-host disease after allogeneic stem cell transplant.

CDR3 DNA: TGTGCCAGTAGTAAGGGGACTAGCGGCACCGGGGAGCTGTTTTTT. This encodes CASSKGTSGTGELFF. This sequence joins TRBV19 and TRBJ2-2; 11 nucleotides match TRBD2. V lost 4 bases to trimming and J lost 4 bases; unmatched junction nucleotides: 2. The CDR3 loop spans 15 amino acids. The germline gives CDR1 LNHDA, CDR2 SQIVND (reference sequence).